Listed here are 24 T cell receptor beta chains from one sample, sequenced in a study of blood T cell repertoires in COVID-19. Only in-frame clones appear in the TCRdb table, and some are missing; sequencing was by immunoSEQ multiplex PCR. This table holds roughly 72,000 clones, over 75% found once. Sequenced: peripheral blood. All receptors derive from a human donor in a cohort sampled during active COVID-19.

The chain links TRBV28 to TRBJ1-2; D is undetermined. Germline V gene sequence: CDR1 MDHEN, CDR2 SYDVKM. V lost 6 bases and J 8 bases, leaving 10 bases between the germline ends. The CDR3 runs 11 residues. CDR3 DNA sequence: TGTGCCAGCAGGCGGAGTTCCGGCTACACCTTC. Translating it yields CASRRSSGYTF.

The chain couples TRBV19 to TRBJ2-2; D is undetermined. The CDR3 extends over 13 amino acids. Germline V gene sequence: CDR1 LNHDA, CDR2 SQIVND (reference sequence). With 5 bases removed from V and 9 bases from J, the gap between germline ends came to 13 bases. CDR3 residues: CASSSPNFRELFF. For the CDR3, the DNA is TGTGCCAGTAGTTCACCAAACTTCAGGGAGCTGTTTTTT.

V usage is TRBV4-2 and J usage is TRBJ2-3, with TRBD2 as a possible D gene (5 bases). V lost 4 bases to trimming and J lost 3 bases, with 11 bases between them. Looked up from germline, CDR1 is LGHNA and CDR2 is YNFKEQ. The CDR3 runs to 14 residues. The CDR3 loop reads CASSPPTGTDTQYF. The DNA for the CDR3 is TGTGCCAGCAGCCCGCCGACGGGGACAGATACGCAGTATTTT.

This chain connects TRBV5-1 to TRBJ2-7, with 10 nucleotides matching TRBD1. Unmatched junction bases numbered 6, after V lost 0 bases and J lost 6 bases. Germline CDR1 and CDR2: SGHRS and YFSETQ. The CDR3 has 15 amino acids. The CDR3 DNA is TGCGCCAGCAGCTTGGGGGGGACAGGGGTCCGCGAGCAGTACTTC. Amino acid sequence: CASSLGGTGVREQYF.

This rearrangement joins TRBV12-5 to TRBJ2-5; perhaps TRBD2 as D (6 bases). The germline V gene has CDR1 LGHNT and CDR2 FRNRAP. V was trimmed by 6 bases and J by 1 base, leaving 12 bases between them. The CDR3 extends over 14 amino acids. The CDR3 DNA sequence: TGTGCTAGTGGCAAGGGACTCCTCCAAGAGACCCAGTACTTC. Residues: CASGKGLLQETQYF.

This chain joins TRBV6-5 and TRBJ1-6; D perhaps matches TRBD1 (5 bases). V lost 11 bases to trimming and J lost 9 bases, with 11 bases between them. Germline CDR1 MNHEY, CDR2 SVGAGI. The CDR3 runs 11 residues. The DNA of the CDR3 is TGTGCCGCTCAGGGAAGTTCACCCCTCCACTTT. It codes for CAAQGSSPLHF.

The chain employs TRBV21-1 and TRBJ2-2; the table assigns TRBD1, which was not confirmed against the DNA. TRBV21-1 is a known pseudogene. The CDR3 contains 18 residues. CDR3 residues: CASSKKPKGQGKYGELFF. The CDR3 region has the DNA TGTGCCAGCAGCAAAAAACCCAAGGGGCAGGGTAAGTACGGGGAGCTGTTTTTT.

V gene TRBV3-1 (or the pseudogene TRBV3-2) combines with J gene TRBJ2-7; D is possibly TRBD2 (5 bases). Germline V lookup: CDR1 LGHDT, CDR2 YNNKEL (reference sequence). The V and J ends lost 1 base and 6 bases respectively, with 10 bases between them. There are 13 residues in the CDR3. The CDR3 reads CASSQGEIREQYF. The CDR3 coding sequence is TGTGCCAGCAGCCAAGGGGAGATACGCGAGCAGTACTTC.

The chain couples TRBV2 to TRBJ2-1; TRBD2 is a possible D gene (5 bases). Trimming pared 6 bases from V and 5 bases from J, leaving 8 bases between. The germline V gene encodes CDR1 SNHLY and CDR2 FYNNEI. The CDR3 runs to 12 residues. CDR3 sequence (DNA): TGTGCCAGCAGAGAGGGCCACAATGAGCAGTTCTTC. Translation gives CASREGHNEQFF.

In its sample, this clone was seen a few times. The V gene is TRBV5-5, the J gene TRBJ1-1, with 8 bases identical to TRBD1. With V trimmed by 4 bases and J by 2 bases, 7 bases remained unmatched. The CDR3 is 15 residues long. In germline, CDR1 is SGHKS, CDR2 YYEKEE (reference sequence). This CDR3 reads CASSIQGAVNTEAFF. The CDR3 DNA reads TGTGCCAGCAGCATTCAGGGGGCGGTAAACACTGAAGCTTTCTTT.

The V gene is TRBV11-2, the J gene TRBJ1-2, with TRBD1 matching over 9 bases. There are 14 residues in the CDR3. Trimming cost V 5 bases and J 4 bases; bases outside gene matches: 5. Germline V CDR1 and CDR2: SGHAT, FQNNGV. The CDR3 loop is CASSRTGAVYGYTF. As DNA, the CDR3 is TGTGCCAGCAGCCGGACAGGGGCGGTCTATGGCTACACCTTC.

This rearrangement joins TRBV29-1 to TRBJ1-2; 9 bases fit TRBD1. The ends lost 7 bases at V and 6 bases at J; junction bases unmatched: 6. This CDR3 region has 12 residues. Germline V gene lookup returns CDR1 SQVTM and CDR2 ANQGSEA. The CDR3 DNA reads TGCAGCGGAGAACGGACAGGGGATGGCTACACCTTC. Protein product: CSGERTGDGYTF.

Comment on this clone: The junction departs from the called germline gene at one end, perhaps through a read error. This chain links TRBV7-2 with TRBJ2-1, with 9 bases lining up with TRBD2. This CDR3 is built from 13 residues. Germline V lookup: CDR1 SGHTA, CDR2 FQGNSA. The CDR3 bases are TGTGCCAGCAGCTTAAGTCCTAGCGGGAAGTGTGTCTTC. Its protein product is CASSLSPSGKCVF.

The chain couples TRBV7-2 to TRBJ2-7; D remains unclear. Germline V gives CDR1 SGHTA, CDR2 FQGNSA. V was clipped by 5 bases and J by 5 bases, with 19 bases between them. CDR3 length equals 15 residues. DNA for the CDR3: TGTGCCAGCAGCCCGGTCCTTATTGCCGCGGACGAGCAGTACTTC. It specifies CASSPVLIAADEQYF.

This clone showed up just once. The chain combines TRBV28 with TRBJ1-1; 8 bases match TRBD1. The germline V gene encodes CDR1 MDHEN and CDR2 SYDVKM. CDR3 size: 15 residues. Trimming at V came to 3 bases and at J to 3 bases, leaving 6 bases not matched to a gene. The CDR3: CASSFIRGPYTEAFF. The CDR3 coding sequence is TGTGCCAGCAGTTTTATCAGGGGGCCGTACACTGAAGCTTTCTTT.

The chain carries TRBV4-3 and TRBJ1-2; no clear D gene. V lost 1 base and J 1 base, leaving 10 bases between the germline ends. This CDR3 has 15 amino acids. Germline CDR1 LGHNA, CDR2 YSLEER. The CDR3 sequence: CASSQGATVNYGYTF. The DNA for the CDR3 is TGCGCCAGCAGCCAAGGGGCAACAGTTAACTATGGCTACACCTTC.

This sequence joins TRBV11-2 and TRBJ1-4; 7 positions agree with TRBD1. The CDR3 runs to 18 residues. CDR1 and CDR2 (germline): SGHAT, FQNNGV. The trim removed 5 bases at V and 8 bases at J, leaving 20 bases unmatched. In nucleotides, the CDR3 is TGTGCCAGCAGCGACGTTACGAACTGGGCAGGGGGAGAGGAAAAACTGTTTTTT. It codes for CASSDVTNWAGGEEKLFF.

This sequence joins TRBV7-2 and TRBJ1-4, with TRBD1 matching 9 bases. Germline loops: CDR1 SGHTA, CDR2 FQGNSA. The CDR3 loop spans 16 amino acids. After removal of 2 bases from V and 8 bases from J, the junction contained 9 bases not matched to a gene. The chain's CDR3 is CASSLRRTGEHEKLFF. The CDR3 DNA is TGTGCCAGCAGCTTAAGGCGGACAGGGGAACACGAAAAACTGTTTTTT.

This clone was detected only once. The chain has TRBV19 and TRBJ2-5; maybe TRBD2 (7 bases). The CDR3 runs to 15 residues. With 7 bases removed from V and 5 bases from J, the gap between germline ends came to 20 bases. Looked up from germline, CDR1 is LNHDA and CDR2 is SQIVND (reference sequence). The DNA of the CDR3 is TGTGCCAGTACCCCGGCTCGGGGGGCTCTGGAGACCCAGTACTTC. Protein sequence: CASTPARGALETQYF.

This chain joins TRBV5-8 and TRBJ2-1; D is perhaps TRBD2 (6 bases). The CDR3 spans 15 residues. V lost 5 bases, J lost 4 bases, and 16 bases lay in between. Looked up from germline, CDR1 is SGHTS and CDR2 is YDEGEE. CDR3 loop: CASRRYYGGYNEQFF. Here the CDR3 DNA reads TGTGCCAGCAGACGATACTACGGGGGTTACAATGAGCAGTTCTTC.

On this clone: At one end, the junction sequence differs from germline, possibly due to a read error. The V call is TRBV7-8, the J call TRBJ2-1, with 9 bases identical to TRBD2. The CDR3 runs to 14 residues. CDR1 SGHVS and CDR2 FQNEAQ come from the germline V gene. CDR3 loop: CASTLSGGTNEQFF. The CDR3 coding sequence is TGTGCCAGCACCTTAAGCGGGGGGACAAATGAGCAGTTCTTC. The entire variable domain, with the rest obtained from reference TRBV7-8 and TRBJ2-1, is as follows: GAGVSQSPRYKVAKRGQDVALRCDPISGHVSLFWYQQALGQGPEFLTYFQNEAQLDKSGLPSDRFFAERPEGSVSTLKIQRTQQEDSAVYLCASTLSGGTNEQFFGPGTRLTVL.

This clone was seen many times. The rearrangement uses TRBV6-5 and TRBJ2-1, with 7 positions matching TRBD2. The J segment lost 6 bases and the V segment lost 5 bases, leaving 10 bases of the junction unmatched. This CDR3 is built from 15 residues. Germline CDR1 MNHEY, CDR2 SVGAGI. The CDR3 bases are TGTGCCAGCAGTCCGCTGGGCGGGAGTTCCAATGAGCAGTTCTTC. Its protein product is CASSPLGGSSNEQFF.

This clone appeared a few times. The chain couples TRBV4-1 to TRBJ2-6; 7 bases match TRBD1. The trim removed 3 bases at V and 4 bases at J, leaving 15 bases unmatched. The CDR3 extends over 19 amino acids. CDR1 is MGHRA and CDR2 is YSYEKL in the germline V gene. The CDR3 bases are TGCGCCAGCAGCCATATTGGCTTGTGGGACAGTACAGGGGCCAACGTCCTGACTTTC. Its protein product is CASSHIGLWDSTGANVLTF.

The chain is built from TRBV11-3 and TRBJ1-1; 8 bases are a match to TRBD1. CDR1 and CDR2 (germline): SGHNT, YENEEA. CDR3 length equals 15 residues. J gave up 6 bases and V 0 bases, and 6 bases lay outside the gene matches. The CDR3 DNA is TGTGCCAGCAGCTTAGAGTGGACAGGGCTCTCTGAAGCTTTCTTT. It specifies CASSLEWTGLSEAFF.